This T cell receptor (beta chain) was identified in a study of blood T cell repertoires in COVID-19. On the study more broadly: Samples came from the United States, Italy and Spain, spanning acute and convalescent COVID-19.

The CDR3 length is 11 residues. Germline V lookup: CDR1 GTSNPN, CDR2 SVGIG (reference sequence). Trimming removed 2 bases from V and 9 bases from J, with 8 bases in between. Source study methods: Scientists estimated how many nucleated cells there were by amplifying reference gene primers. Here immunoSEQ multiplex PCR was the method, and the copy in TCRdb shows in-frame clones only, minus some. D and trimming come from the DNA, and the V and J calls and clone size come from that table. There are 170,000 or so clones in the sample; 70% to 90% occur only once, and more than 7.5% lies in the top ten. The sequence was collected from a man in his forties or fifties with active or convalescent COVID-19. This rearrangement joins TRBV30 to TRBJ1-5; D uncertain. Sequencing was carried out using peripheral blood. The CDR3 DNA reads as TGTGCCTGGAGTTTGCGGGGGCCCCAGCATTTT. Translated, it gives CAWSLRGPQHF.